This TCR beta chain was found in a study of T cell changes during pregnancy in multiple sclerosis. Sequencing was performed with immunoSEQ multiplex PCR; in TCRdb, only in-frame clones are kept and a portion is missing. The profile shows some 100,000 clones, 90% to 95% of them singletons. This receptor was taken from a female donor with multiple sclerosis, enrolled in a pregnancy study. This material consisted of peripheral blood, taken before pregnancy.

The CDR3 sequence: CAWNRAAYGYTF. DNA of the CDR3: TGTGCCTGGAACAGGGCCGCCTATGGCTACACCTTC. The rearrangement joins TRBV30 to TRBJ1-2; D is possibly TRBD1 (6 bases). The CDR3 loop spans 12 amino acids. Germline V lookup: CDR1 GTSNPN, CDR2 SVGIG (reference sequence). The V gene lost 4 bases and the J gene lost 4 bases, with 10 bases spanning the gap.